The 10 T cell receptor beta chains listed next were all sequenced from one sample in a study of cytomegalovirus exposure and HLA in healthy donors. The PCR ran on 60 Vbeta and 13 Jbeta primers. Here immunoSEQ multiplex PCR was the method, and the copy in TCRdb shows in-frame clones only, minus some. Here the sample spans approximately 120,000 clones, over 60% being singletons. Sequenced sample: PBMCs. These receptors all stem from a man aged 50 to 60 in good health and CMV-seronegative.

The V and J genes are TRBV13 and TRBJ1-3; D may be TRBD1 (5 bases). The CDR3 is 14 amino acids. V was pared by 5 bases and J by 0 bases, with 8 bases between. Germline CDR1 PRHDT, CDR2 FYEKMQ (reference sequence). The CDR3 sequence: CASSIRDSGNTIYF. The CDR3 bases are TGTGCCAGCAGCATCAGGGACTCTGGAAACACCATATATTTT.

This clone occurred once. The rearrangement links TRBV7-9 to TRBJ2-5; D possibly corresponds to TRBD2 (6 bases). The CDR3 spans 14 residues. V gave up 1 base and J gave up 7 bases, with 13 bases separating them. Germline CDR1 is SEHNR and CDR2 is FQNEAQ (reference sequence). The CDR3 protein is CASSLVASDGTQYF. Written as DNA, the CDR3 is TGTGCCAGCAGCTTAGTGGCTAGCGATGGGACCCAGTACTTC.

This clone has a handful of counts. The chain employs TRBV2 and TRBJ1-2; 7 nucleotides match TRBD1. Trimming cost V 5 bases and J 0 bases; bases outside gene matches: 6. The CDR3 has 15 residues. Looked up from germline, CDR1 is SNHLY and CDR2 is FYNNEI. CDR3 in amino acids: CASSKDRWSNYGYTF. The CDR3 nucleotides are TGTGCCAGCAGTAAGGACAGGTGGTCTAACTATGGCTACACCTTC.

The V and J genes are TRBV30 and TRBJ1-2; TRBD1 might be the D (6 bases). In germline, CDR1 is GTSNPN, CDR2 SVGIG (reference sequence). The CDR3 is 12 residues long. The V and J ends lost 3 bases and 2 bases respectively, with 7 bases between them. This chain's CDR3 is CAWSGTNYGYTF. The CDR3 bases are TGTGCCTGGAGCGGGACAAACTATGGCTACACCTTC.

The J gene is TRBJ1-4, the V gene TRBV4-2, with 7 positions matching TRBD1. This CDR3 is built from 16 residues. CDR1 and CDR2 (germline): LGHNA, YNFKEQ. With V trimmed by 6 bases and J by 0 bases, 7 bases remained unmatched. CDR3: CASRTTGASTNEKLFF. Written as DNA, the CDR3 is TGTGCCAGCAGGACCACAGGGGCCTCAACTAATGAAAAACTGTTTTTT.

This chain links TRBV6-5 with TRBJ1-1, with 8 bases matching TRBD1. Germline CDR1 MNHEY, CDR2 SVGAGI. V was pared by 5 bases and J by 4 bases, with 0 bases of the junction left unmatched. The CDR3 sequence is 12 residues long. CDR3 bases: TGTGCCAGCAGTGACAGGGGCACTGAAGCTTTCTTT. Its protein is CASSDRGTEAFF.

The CDR3 DNA reads as TGTGCCAGCCTCGACAGGGGCGTTTTCACCGGGGAGCTGTTTTTT. It encodes CASLDRGVFTGELFF. The V gene is TRBV19, the J gene TRBJ2-2; 8 bases map to TRBD1. V was clipped by 9 bases and J by 4 bases; unmatched bases: 10. The CDR3 covers 15 residues. Per germline, CDR1 LNHDA and CDR2 SQIVND (reference sequence).

The gene calls are TRBV7-9 and TRBJ2-3, with 8 positions matching TRBD2. J gave up 4 bases and V 4 bases, and 7 bases lay outside the gene matches. CDR3 length: 15 residues. Germline lookup yields CDR1 SEHNR and CDR2 FQNEAQ (reference sequence). The CDR3: CASSSLSGDADTQYF. Written as DNA, the CDR3 is TGTGCCAGCAGCTCCCTTAGCGGGGACGCAGATACGCAGTATTTT. Combining the CDR3 with reference TRBV7-9 and TRBJ2-3 gives the whole variable domain DTGVSQNPRHKITKRGQNVTFRCDPISEHNRLYWYRQTLGQGPEFLTYFQNEAQLEKSRLLSDRFSAERPKGSFSTLEIQRTEQGDSAMYLCASSSLSGDADTQYFGPGTRLTVL.

In regard to this clone: An end of the junction differs from the germline gene, which may be a read error. The chain employs TRBV7-9 and TRBJ1-2; tentatively, D is TRBD1 (5 bases). The CDR3 consists of 15 residues. Germline V lookup: CDR1 SEHNR, CDR2 FQNEAQ (reference sequence). CDR3 in DNA: TGTTCCAGCAGCTTAGTAAACGGGGGGTACTATGGCTACACCTTC. Protein product: CSSSLVNGGYYGYTF.

This clone was seen a handful of times. This specimen includes other DNA sequences encoding the same CDR3. This chain uses TRBV5-1 with TRBJ2-2; no reliable D call. CDR3 length: 14 residues. Germline values: CDR1 SGHRS, CDR2 YFSETQ. Trimming took off 1 base at V and 4 bases at J, with 8 bases between the two ends. The CDR3 loop is CASSLQGGTGELFF. CDR3 nucleotides: TGCGCCAGCAGCTTGCAAGGCGGCACCGGGGAGCTGTTTTTT.